This T cell receptor (beta chain) is drawn from a study of blood T cell repertoires in COVID-19. Overall study context: Researchers got acute and convalescent COVID-19 samples from the United States, Italy and Spain. T cells, B-cell-depleted T cells, or PBMCs provided the cDNA or gDNA that served as material.

TCRdb's table, derived via immunoSEQ multiplex PCR, lists solely in-frame clones and lacks some. This sample has 200,000 to 250,000 clones, with approximately 90% found just once. Followed over time, Seattle patients had been enrolled while infection was active. To note about this clone: Different DNA sequences within this sample yield the same CDR3.

The germline CDR1 and CDR2 sequences are SGHTA and FQGNSA. There are 15 residues in the CDR3. Trimming removed 1 base from V and 4 bases from J; junction bases left unmatched: 4. The source is a man aged 25-40 years with COVID-19, enrolled during active disease. V and J are TRBV7-2 and TRBJ1-3, with 7 bases matching TRBD1. The sequenced material came from peripheral blood. CDR3 protein: CASSLDRGYGNTIYF. CDR3 bases: TGTGCCAGCAGCTTAGACAGGGGTTACGGAAACACCATATATTTT.